These 15 T cell receptor beta chains share one sample of origin, sequenced in a study of shared clonotypes between healthy human individuals. CD45RO-negative cells were positively selected for CCR7, leaving out terminally differentiated effector memory CD45RA+ cells. Generated by immunoSEQ multiplex PCR, the TCRdb table keeps only in-frame clones and is missing some. Of 630,000 or so clones detected, roughly 98% appear once; the ten largest clones hold around 0.3%. Sequenced: naive CD8+ T cells sorted from blood. The receptors shown here come from a young man in good health.

The J gene is TRBJ2-7, the V gene TRBV5-4; the D gene is possibly TRBD1 (6 bases). CDR1 is SGHNT, CDR2 YYREEE, per germline (reference sequence). This CDR3 is 13 amino acids long. Trimming pared 4 bases from V and 4 bases from J, leaving 12 bases between. The CDR3 DNA follows: TGTGCCAGCAGCATAACAGGGAGTTACGAGCAGTACTTC. Its translation is CASSITGSYEQYF.

In its sample, this clone was seen once. J is TRBJ1-1 and V is TRBV6-6; no clear D gene. V gave up 6 bases and J gave up 7 bases, with 18 bases separating them. This CDR3 spans 14 amino acids. Germline CDR1 MNHNY, CDR2 SVGAGI (reference sequence). CDR3 sequence: CASSSPLAVGEAFF. The CDR3 nucleotides read TGTGCCAGCAGCTCCCCTCTGGCAGTTGGTGAAGCTTTCTTT.

The CDR3 bases are TGTGCCAGCAACGCCGGGAGATACCACAATGAGCAGTTCTTC. Its protein is CASNAGRYHNEQFF. The chain employs TRBV6-5 and TRBJ2-1; maybe TRBD2 (6 bases). The length of the CDR3 is 14 residues. CDR1 and CDR2 from the germline V gene are MNHEY and SVGAGI. The germline V and J ends were trimmed by 7 bases and 5 bases, with 15 bases remaining between them.

V gene TRBV18 combines with J gene TRBJ2-7; 7 nucleotides match TRBD2. This CDR3 is 14 amino acids long. J lost 6 bases, V lost 2 bases, and 7 bases had no gene match. In germline, CDR1 is KGHSH, CDR2 LQKENI. Here the CDR3 reads CASSPNGEGPEQYF. Written as DNA, the CDR3 is TGTGCCAGCTCACCAAATGGGGAGGGACCCGAGCAGTACTTC. The variable domain in full, with the rest retrieved from reference TRBV18 and TRBJ2-7, is NAGVMQNPRHLVRRRGQEARLRCSPMKGHSHVYWYRQLPEEGLKFMVYLQKENIIDESGMPKERFSAEFPKEGPSILRIQQVVRGDSAAYFCASSPNGEGPEQYFGPGTRLTVT.

This chain connects TRBV27 to TRBJ2-1; D is possibly TRBD2 (6 bases). CDR3 length: 14 amino acids. The V gene lost 6 bases and the J gene lost 6 bases, with 15 bases spanning the gap. Germline V CDR1 and CDR2: MNHEY, SMNVEV (reference sequence). In DNA, the CDR3 is TGTGCCAGCAGGGGTAGCGGACGGATCAATGAGCAGTTCTTC. Protein product: CASRGSGRINEQFF.

Only one count was recorded for this clone. The V and J genes are TRBV29-1 and TRBJ2-7, with D tentatively TRBD1 (5 bases). Trimming stripped 7 bases from V and 3 bases from J, with 13 bases between. The germline V gene encodes CDR1 SQVTM and CDR2 ANQGSEA. This CDR3 region has 12 residues. CDR3 sequence: CSASGTGYEQYF. CDR3 coding DNA: TGCAGCGCTTCCGGAACAGGCTACGAGCAGTACTTC.

The chain combines TRBV10-2 with TRBJ2-7; D is perhaps TRBD2 (5 bases). CDR3 size: 13 residues. Germline V lookup: CDR1 WSHSY, CDR2 SAAADI. The germline V and J ends were trimmed by 8 bases and 2 bases, with 13 bases remaining between them. The CDR3 spells CASAPDGTYEQYF. The DNA of the CDR3 is TGCGCCAGCGCTCCGGACGGGACCTACGAGCAGTACTTC.

The chain carries TRBV4-1 and TRBJ2-7; D gene ambiguous. The CDR3 covers 15 residues. V was clipped by 3 bases and J by 0 bases, with 12 bases between them. The germline CDR1 and CDR2 sequences are MGHRA and YSYEKL. The chain's CDR3 is CASSQRYTFSYEQYF. The CDR3 nucleotides read TGCGCCAGCAGCCAGAGGTACACCTTCTCCTACGAGCAGTACTTC.

The chain recombines TRBV7-2 with TRBJ2-3, with TRBD2 as a possible D gene (6 bases). Germline CDR1 and CDR2: SGHTA and FQGNSA. The germline V and J ends were trimmed by 4 bases and 0 bases, with 20 bases remaining between them. The CDR3 sequence is 18 residues long. The CDR3: CASSSRASGQPSTDTQYF. CDR3 coding DNA: TGTGCCAGCAGCTCCCGGGCGAGCGGGCAGCCTAGCACAGATACGCAGTATTTT.

CDR3 DNA sequence: TGTGCCAGCAGCTTAGACACCACAGATACGCAGTATTTT. Protein product: CASSLDTTDTQYF. The V and J genes are TRBV7-2 and TRBJ2-3, with D hard to call. The germline V gene has CDR1 SGHTA and CDR2 FQGNSA. V shed 1 base and J shed 2 bases, with 4 bases lying between them. This CDR3 comprises 13 residues.

The chain is built from TRBV7-6 and TRBJ1-1; TRBD1 agrees at 8 bases. With V trimmed by 7 bases and J by 0 bases, 19 bases remained unmatched. Germline V CDR1 and CDR2: SGHVS, FNYEAQ. The CDR3 runs 19 residues. The CDR3 DNA sequence: TGTGCCAGCAACGGTGGACAGGGTATCTCGGGAATAATGAACACTGAAGCTTTCTTT. Translating gives CASNGGQGISGIMNTEAFF.

The chain has TRBV13 and TRBJ2-1; 7 nucleotides align to TRBD2. The V segment lost 6 bases and the J segment 8 bases; nucleotides outside the gene matches: 7. This CDR3 spans 13 amino acids. Per germline, CDR1 PRHDT and CDR2 FYEKMQ (reference sequence). CDR3 DNA: TGTGCCAGCAGTAGACGACTAGCCGATGAGCAGTTCTTC. Amino acid sequence: CASSRRLADEQFF.

The chain uses TRBV5-5 and TRBJ2-7; the match to TRBD2 covers 8 bases. The CDR3 length is 15 residues. Per the germline V gene, CDR1 is SGHKS and CDR2 is YYEKEE (reference sequence). After removal of 0 bases from V and 2 bases from J, the junction contained 4 bases not matched to a gene. The CDR3 loop reads CASSLEPAGAYEQYF. The CDR3 DNA is TGTGCCAGCAGCTTGGAACCAGCGGGAGCCTACGAGCAGTACTTC.

J is TRBJ2-3 and V is TRBV5-1, with 8 nucleotides matching TRBD2. With V trimmed by 0 bases and J by 3 bases, 9 bases remained unmatched. The length of the CDR3 is 17 residues. The germline gives CDR1 SGHRS, CDR2 YFSETQ. The chain's CDR3 is CASSLAQAGVLTDTQYF. The CDR3, as DNA: TGCGCCAGCAGCTTGGCCCAAGCGGGAGTATTAACAGATACGCAGTATTTT.

The chain carries TRBV29-1 and TRBJ2-3, with D maybe TRBD2 (6 bases). V shed 6 bases and J shed 11 bases, with 15 bases lying between them. CDR1 and CDR2 from the germline V gene are SQVTM and ANQGSEA. The CDR3 length is 11 residues. CDR3 sequence: CSVLLGGEQYF. In DNA, the CDR3 is TGCAGCGTCCTTTTGGGGGGAGAGCAGTATTTT.